These 7 T cell receptor beta chains came from one sample sequenced in a study of PD-1 blockade in classical Hodgkin lymphoma. After autologous stem cell transplantation all patients relapsed, and prior brentuximab vedotin exposure differed between cohorts. Generated by immunoSEQ multiplex PCR, the TCRdb table keeps only in-frame clones and is missing some. The table lists under 95,000 clones, 90% to 95% of them singletons. This specimen consisted of peripheral blood mononuclear cells (PBMCs), obtained at baseline. The source of these receptors is a human donor with classical Hodgkin lymphoma.

The J gene is TRBJ2-5, the V gene TRBV6-5; 7 bases align to TRBD1. CDR1 and CDR2 (germline): MNHEY, SVGAGI. Trimming cost V 2 bases and J 7 bases; bases outside gene matches: 10. The CDR3 has 15 amino acids. The CDR3, as DNA: TGTGCCAGCAGTTACCACGTCACAGGGGAGTGGACCCAGTACTTC. This translates into CASSYHVTGEWTQYF.

V is TRBV7-9 and J is TRBJ2-2; perhaps TRBD2 as D (6 bases). The CDR3 contains 16 residues. The V gene's germline CDR1 is SEHNR and CDR2 FQNEAQ (reference sequence). Trimming took off 5 bases at V and 1 base at J, with 14 bases between the two ends. The CDR3 loop is CASSPPSGENTGELFF. DNA of the CDR3: TGTGCCAGCAGCCCCCCATCGGGGGAGAACACCGGGGAGCTGTTTTTT. The full variable domain, rest sourced from reference TRBV7-9 and TRBJ2-2, is DTGVSQNPRHKITKRGQNVTFRCDPISEHNRLYWYRQTLGQGPEFLTYFQNEAQLEKSRLLSDRFSAERPKGSFSTLEIQRTEQGDSAMYLCASSPPSGENTGELFFGEGSRLTVL.

V gene TRBV2 combines with J gene TRBJ1-3, with TRBD1 matching over 8 bases. The CDR3 runs 16 residues. J lost 1 base, V lost 5 bases, and 7 bases had no gene match. Germline CDR1 SNHLY, CDR2 FYNNEI. The CDR3 region is CASSNGQGLSGNTIYF. CDR3 bases: TGTGCCAGCAGTAATGGACAGGGCCTGTCTGGAAACACCATATATTTT.

The V call is TRBV20-1, the J call TRBJ2-7; D is unclear. The CDR3 covers 11 residues. With 0 bases removed from V and 1 base from J, the gap between germline ends came to 1 base. Germline CDR1 and CDR2: DFQATT and SNEGSKA (reference sequence). The CDR3, as DNA: TGCAGTGCTAGAGAGTCCTACGAGCAGTACTTC. It codes for CSARESYEQYF.

The chain couples TRBV5-4 to TRBJ2-3; D perhaps matches TRBD2 (6 bases). The CDR3 is 14 residues long. CDR1 is SGHNT and CDR2 is YYREEE in the germline V gene (reference sequence). V was cut by 2 bases and J by 2 bases, with 9 bases left in between. This CDR3 reads CASSFGSNTDTQYF. CDR3 coding DNA: TGTGCCAGCAGCTTCGGGAGTAACACAGATACGCAGTATTTT.

The genes are TRBV25-1 and TRBJ2-1; D is ambiguous. CDR1 is MGHDK, CDR2 SYGVNS, per germline. V lost 3 bases, J lost 7 bases, and 13 bases lay in between. The CDR3 consists of 14 residues. In DNA form, the CDR3 reads TGTGCCAGCAGTGACTCCTCCCTCGAGAATGAGCAGTTCTTC. Its protein product is CASSDSSLENEQFF.

The chain carries TRBV21-1 and TRBJ2-7. TRBV21-1 is reported as a pseudogene. CDR3 length: 16 residues. Here the CDR3 DNA reads TGTGCCAGCAGCAAGAAATCGGATGACGACTCCTACGAGCAGTACTTC. Amino acid sequence: CASSKKSDDDSYEQYF.